Listed below are T cell receptor beta chains from one sample, sequenced in a study of blood T cell repertoires in COVID-19. Clones were sequenced by immunoSEQ multiplex PCR, and TCRdb holds only the in-frame ones, with some missing. Among roughly 300,000 clones listed, roughly 90% were seen once. The specimen sequenced was peripheral blood. Receptor source: a man younger than 35 who had recovered from COVID-19. The CDR3 runs from the conserved cysteine through the conserved F or W. The D gene is left open where the match is weak. Clone size is not always given. Where it is, it says once, few, many or a class for expanded clones.

NA	14	TRBV2	NA	TRBJ2-5	CASILTPGQETQYF	TGTGCCAGCATACTAACCCCCGGTCAAGAGACCCAGTACTTC
NA	13	TRBV7-3	TRBD2	TRBJ2-5	CASSRGGPETQYF	TGTGCCAGCAGCCGGGGGGGCCCGGAGACCCAGTACTTC
NA	15	TRBV7-9	NA	TRBJ2-3	CASSPGLGTTDTQYF	TGTGCCAGCAGCCCCGGACTGGGAACAACAGATACGCAGTATTTT
NA	15	TRBV10-3	TRBD1	TRBJ2-1	CAISEGTGGSNEQFF	TGTGCCATCAGTGAAGGGACAGGGGGGTCCAATGAGCAGTTCTTC
once	19	TRBV4-3	TRBD2	TRBJ2-5	CASSQEWGLAGGPGETQYF	TGCGCCAGCAGCCAAGAATGGGGACTAGCGGGGGGGCCGGGAGAGACCCAGTACTTC
NA	14	TRBV11-2	NA	TRBJ2-5	CASSRTSGSETQYF	TGTGCCAGCAGCCGGACGTCCGGGAGTGAGACCCAGTACTTC
NA	15	TRBV19	NA	TRBJ1-2	CASSIAQVLNYGYTF	TGTGCCAGTAGTATAGCCCAGGTACTTAACTATGGCTACACCTTC
NA	14	TRBV13	NA	TRBJ2-4	CASSSEGQPAIQYF	TGTGCCAGCAGCTCTGAAGGACAACCGGCCATTCAGTACTTC
NA	14	TRBV4-2	NA	TRBJ1-4	CASSRALSFEKLFF	TGTGCCAGCAGCCGAGCCTTGTCCTTTGAAAAACTGTTTTTT
NA	17	TRBV6-1	TRBD2	TRBJ2-2	CASSEPTSGMYTGELFF	TGTGCCAGCAGTGAGCCGACTAGCGGGATGTACACCGGGGAGCTGTTTTTT
NA	15	TRBV4-2	NA	TRBJ2-1	CASSQDNSGYNEQFF	TGTGCCAGCAGCCAAGATAACAGCGGGTACAATGAGCAGTTCTTC
once	13	TRBV6-2/TRBV6-3	NA	TRBJ1-5	CASSYSMAQPQHF	TGTGCCAGCAGTTACTCGATGGCCCAGCCCCAGCATTTT
NA	14	TRBV5-1	TRBD1	TRBJ1-3	CASSPDRVGNTIYF	TGCGCCAGCAGCCCTGACAGGGTTGGAAACACCATATATTTT
NA	15	TRBV3-1/TRBV3-2	TRBD2	TRBJ2-7	CASSQGLARSYEQYF	TGTGCCAGCAGCCAGGGACTAGCGCGCTCCTACGAGCAGTACTTC
many	15	TRBV6-4	TRBD2	TRBJ2-1	CASSERGDPYNEQFF	TGTGCCAGCAGTGAACGGGGGGACCCCTACAATGAGCAGTTCTTC
NA	15	TRBV30	NA	TRBJ1-3	CAWRPPGGGGNTIYF	TGTGCCTGGAGGCCGCCCGGGGGTGGTGGAAACACCATATATTTT
NA	14	TRBV7-9	NA	TRBJ2-3	CASTQGHHTDTQYF	TGTGCCAGCACACAGGGACACCACACAGATACGCAGTATTTT
NA	13	TRBV29-1	NA	TRBJ2-1	CSVILAAYNEQFF	TGCAGCGTTATCCTCGCAGCCTACAATGAGCAGTTCTTC
NA	15	TRBV19	NA	TRBJ2-7	CATRLQGTPSYEQYF	TGTGCCACTCGGTTACAGGGAACCCCCTCCTACGAGCAGTACTTC
once	13	TRBV7-9	TRBD1	TRBJ2-5	CASSLQGRETQYF	TGTGCCAGCAGCCTACAGGGGCGAGAGACCCAGTACTTC
NA	9	TRBV7-6	NA	TRBJ1-1	CASSQGTFF	TGTGCCAGCAGCCAGGGAACTTTCTTT
NA	20	TRBV14	TRBD1	TRBJ2-3	CASSQDAYRPGQGNADTQYF	TGTGCCAGCAGCCAAGACGCCTACCGACCTGGACAGGGGAACGCAGATACGCAGTATTTT
NA	12	TRBV12-3/TRBV12-4	NA	TRBJ1-2	CASSTPGSGYTF	TGTGCCAGCAGCACCCCGGGGTCAGGCTACACCTTC
once	16	TRBV7-2	TRBD2	TRBJ2-1	CASSKARGGRYNEQFF	TGTGCCAGCAGCAAAGCGCGGGGGGGCCGCTACAATGAGCAGTTCTTC
NA	9	TRBV10-1	NA	TRBJ2-5	CASSATQYF	TGCGCCAGCAGTGCTACCCAGTACTTC
NA	17	TRBV4-1	NA	TRBJ2-7	CASSQDFPGTLTYEQYF	TGCGCCAGCAGCCAAGATTTTCCAGGGACATTGACCTACGAGCAGTACTTC
NA	16	TRBV18	NA	TRBJ2-7	CASSPLDSLSSYEQYF	TGTGCCAGCTCACCACTAGACAGTCTAAGCTCCTACGAGCAGTACTTC
NA	16	TRBV3-1/TRBV3-2	NA	TRBJ2-7	CASSQEAGPSSYEQYF	TGTGCCAGCAGCCAAGAAGCAGGGCCGAGCTCCTACGAGCAGTACTTC
once	14	TRBV15	TRBD1	TRBJ2-1	CATIRDSSYNEQFF	TGTGCCACCATTCGGGACAGCTCCTACAATGAGCAGTTCTTC
NA	18	TRBV9	NA	TRBJ2-6	CATYNSADSTSGANVLTF	TGTGCCACTTACAATTCAGCGGACAGTACCTCTGGGGCCAACGTCCTGACTTTC